This entry lists 15 T cell receptor beta chains sequenced from one sample in a study of blood T cells in healthy people across ages. Next came a second PCR, run for roughly 7 to 12 cycles, which used a sample-barcoded 5' primer along with a J-beta primer mix. MiXCR was run by TCRdb on the 5' RACE reads, yielding one entry per CDR3 protein. This sample has about 1.6 million distinct CDR3 sequences, with about 35% found just once. Sequenced input: blood. All receptors derive from a woman in her twenties or thirties in good health.

This clonotype showed up just a few times. V gene TRBV21-1 combines with J gene TRBJ1-2. TRBV21-1 is termed a pseudogene. The CDR3 length is 15 residues. CDR3 DNA sequence: TGTGCCAGCAGCAAAAGTCTACGCATTTCCTATGGCTACACCTTC. Translation: CASSKSLRISYGYTF.

This clonotype was detected only a few times. The gene calls are TRBV6-1 and TRBJ2-7, with 7 bases fitting TRBD1. This CDR3 has 13 amino acids. In germline, CDR1 is MNHNS, CDR2 SASEGT. The J segment lost 6 bases and the V segment lost 10 bases, leaving 12 bases of the junction unmatched. CDR3 loop: CAILGEGAIEQYF. The CDR3 DNA sequence: TGTGCCATACTCGGAGAGGGGGCCATCGAGCAGTACTTC.

This clonotype was detected only a few times. V usage is TRBV20-1 and J usage is TRBJ2-6, with 9 bases aligning to TRBD1. The CDR3 is 17 amino acids. With 2 bases clipped from V and 4 bases from J, the junction kept 9 bases outside the gene matches. Germline CDR1 DFQATT, CDR2 SNEGSKA (reference sequence). The CDR3 region has the DNA TGCAGTGCTAGAATGGGACAGGGTTCGAACGGGGCCAACGTCCTGACTTTC. Its protein is CSARMGQGSNGANVLTF.

The V call is TRBV2, the J call TRBJ2-5; 16 bases align to TRBD2. The CDR3 loop spans 17 amino acids. Looked up from germline, CDR1 is SNHLY and CDR2 is FYNNEI. V trimming: 11 bases; J trimming: 5 bases; junction bases outside the gene matches: 14. Here the CDR3 DNA reads TGTGCCTGGAGTGGGACTAGCGGGAGGGCCGCGGGTGAGACCCAGTACTTC. Translated: CAWSGTSGRAAGETQYF.

The V gene is TRBV15, the J gene TRBJ2-7, with 7 bases aligning to TRBD2. The CDR3 is 13 amino acids. The J segment lost 3 bases and the V segment lost 8 bases, leaving 7 bases of the junction unmatched. Germline lookup yields CDR1 LNHNV and CDR2 YYDKDF (reference sequence). The CDR3 is CATGFGGNYEQYF. CDR3 sequence (DNA): TGTGCCACCGGATTCGGGGGGAACTACGAGCAGTACTTC.

This clonotype was counted between two and nine times. This chain connects TRBV13 to TRBJ2-1; no reliable D call. Trimming stripped 1 base from V and 8 bases from J, with 18 bases between. This CDR3 comprises 16 residues. The germline gives CDR1 PRHDT, CDR2 FYEKMQ (reference sequence). The CDR3 sequence: CASSLAQGSVGDEQFF. In nucleotides, the CDR3 is TGTGCCAGCAGCTTAGCCCAAGGCTCAGTGGGCGATGAGCAGTTCTTC.

This clonotype has a handful of counts. The chain recombines TRBV20-1 with TRBJ2-7; 7 nucleotides align to TRBD1. Trimming took 4 bases from V and 2 from J; bases not matched to a gene: 8. Germline CDR1 and CDR2: DFQATT and SNEGSKA (reference sequence). This CDR3 region has 14 residues. The CDR3 reads CSAIGDRNTYEQYF. The CDR3 nucleotides are TGCAGTGCTATCGGGGACAGAAACACCTACGAGCAGTACTTC.

This rearrangement joins TRBV7-3 to TRBJ1-2, with 8 bases matching TRBD1. The junction had 11 bases not matched to a gene; V was cut back by 10 bases and J by 7 bases. Per germline, CDR1 SGHTA and CDR2 FQGTGA. This CDR3 is built from 13 residues. This chain's CDR3 is CATSRQGAFGYTF. For the CDR3, the DNA is TGTGCCACCTCTAGGCAGGGGGCATTTGGCTACACCTTC. Variable domain in full (rest from reference TRBV7-3 and TRBJ1-2): GAGVSQTPSNKVTEKGKYVELRCDPISGHTALYWYRQSLGQGPEFLIYFQGTGAADDSGLPNDRFFAVRPEGSVSTLKIQRTERGDSAVYLCATSRQGAFGYTFGSGTRLTVV.

There are a few counts of this clonotype. V usage is TRBV7-9 and J usage is TRBJ2-6, with a possible D match to TRBD1 (5 bases). Trimming removed 6 bases from V and 0 bases from J, with 12 bases in between. Germline CDR1 is SEHNR and CDR2 is FQNEAQ (reference sequence). The CDR3 covers 16 residues. CDR3 sequence reads: CASSSDRSSGANVLTF. The CDR3 bases are TGTGCCAGCAGTTCAGACAGAAGCTCTGGGGCCAACGTCCTGACTTTC.

This clonotype was counted only a few times. The V call is TRBV10-3, the J call TRBJ2-7, with 7 bases fitting TRBD1. The CDR3 contains 11 residues. The junction had 0 bases not matched to a gene; V was cut back by 6 bases and J by 4 bases. The germline CDR1 and CDR2 sequences are ENHRY and SYGVKD. Written as DNA, the CDR3 is TGTGCCATCAGCAGGGGGTACGAGCAGTACTTC. The encoded protein is CAISRGYEQYF.

This clonotype was found a few times. V gene TRBV20-1 combines with J gene TRBJ2-7; D not certain. The V gene's germline CDR1 is DFQATT and CDR2 SNEGSKA (reference sequence). V lost 0 bases to trimming and J lost 2 bases, with 8 bases between them. There are 13 residues in the CDR3. The CDR3 spells CSARDSRTYEQYF. The CDR3 DNA reads as TGCAGTGCTAGAGATTCCAGAACCTACGAGCAGTACTTC.

The V call is TRBV2, the J call TRBJ2-1, with D possibly matching TRBD1 (6 bases). The ends were cut back, 7 bases at V and 7 bases at J, with 20 bases in the middle. The CDR3 length is 15 residues. Germline V gene lookup returns CDR1 SNHLY and CDR2 FYNNEI. In DNA, the CDR3 is TGTGCCAGCACTCGCCCCCCGAACAGGGATAATGAGCAGTTCTTC. Encoded protein: CASTRPPNRDNEQFF.

V is TRBV20-1 and J is TRBJ2-7, with D perhaps TRBD2 (6 bases). CDR3 length: 15 amino acids. Trimming took off 0 bases at V and 1 base at J, with 13 bases between the two ends. In germline, CDR1 is DFQATT, CDR2 SNEGSKA (reference sequence). CDR3 loop: CSARDPGGPSYEQYF. The DNA of the CDR3 is TGCAGTGCTAGAGATCCAGGAGGGCCTTCCTACGAGCAGTACTTC.

This clonotype was detected ten times or more. The chain joins TRBV6-1 to TRBJ2-3; D gene unclear. The V end lost 5 bases, the J end lost 6 bases, and 12 bases lay between the germline ends. Germline V gene data show CDR1 as MNHNS and CDR2 as SASEGT. The CDR3 is 13 amino acids. CDR3 residues: CASSLTPVDTQYF. The CDR3 DNA sequence: TGTGCCAGCAGTCTAACCCCCGTGGATACGCAGTATTTT.

This clonotype was counted a few times. The V gene is TRBV10-3, the J gene TRBJ2-7, with TRBD2 matching 9 bases. J gave up 3 bases and V 2 bases, and 8 bases lay outside the gene matches. From germline, CDR1 is ENHRY and CDR2 SYGVKD. The CDR3 is made up of 16 amino acids. The CDR3: CAISEPVSGSIYEQYF. For the CDR3, the DNA is TGTGCCATCAGTGAGCCGGTTAGCGGGAGCATCTACGAGCAGTACTTC.